The 2 T cell receptor beta chains below come from one sample, sequenced in a study of T cell repertoires in cytomegalovirus infection. TCRdb ran MiXCR on the reads and lists one entry per CDR3 protein. Here the sample spans hundreds of thousands of distinct CDR3 sequences, 35% to 45% being singletons. Sequenced sample: PBMCs. The receptors originated from a human donor in good health (CMV status not recorded). Some clones in this sample may be carry-over from other donors' samples.

The rearrangement links TRBV12-3 or TRBV12-4 to TRBJ2-7; D perhaps matches TRBD1 (6 bases). This CDR3 region has 15 residues. Between the trimmed V and J ends, which lost 3 bases and 1 base, there was a span of 13 bases. The CDR3 DNA sequence: TGTGCCAGCAGTTTGACAGGCCTCTATTCCTACGAGCAGTACTTC. Encoded protein: CASSLTGLYSYEQYF.

This rearrangement joins TRBV20-1 to TRBJ1-5; D is possibly TRBD1 (5 bases). V was pared by 4 bases and J by 2 bases, with 9 bases between. Looked up from germline, CDR1 is DFQATT and CDR2 is SNEGSKA (reference sequence). CDR3 length equals 13 residues. The DNA for the CDR3 is TGCAGTGCTACTATAGGGGGCAATCAGCCCCAGCATTTT. It is translated as CSATIGGNQPQHF.